This T cell receptor (beta chain) is from a study of shared clonotypes between healthy human individuals. Study observations and caveats: Blood alone was sampled, and tissue repertoires likely differ. Naive CD4 clonotypes overlapped across a handful of donors at approximately 4.5%.

A remark on this clone: Its matching antigen is unknown.

The CDR3 length is 16 residues. The junction had 6 bases not matched to a gene; V was cut back by 5 bases and J by 2 bases. Germline V gene sequence: CDR1 SNHLY, CDR2 FYNNEI. Profiled with immunoSEQ multiplex PCR; TCRdb holds only in-frame clones, not every one. The sample records 550,000 to 600,000 clones, roughly 98% being singletons. Naive CD8 cells, CD45RO-negative and positively selected for CCR7, excluded terminally differentiated effector memory CD45RA+ cells. The study drew all its donors from Caucasian adults living in Nashville, Tennessee. This TCR was sampled from a man under 40 in good health. Sequenced sample: naive CD8+ T cells sorted from blood. This chain connects TRBV2 to TRBJ2-3; TRBD2 matches 11 bases. The CDR3 nucleotides read TGTGCCAGCAGTCCCCCGGGACTAGCGGCCACAGATACGCAGTATTTT. It encodes CASSPPGLAATDTQYF.